This TCR beta chain was sequenced during a study of cytomegalovirus exposure and HLA in healthy donors. Turning to the study itself: Unique TCR beta sequences numbering approximately 120 million came from 150 million to 200 million T cells in an earlier analysis.

In regard to this clone: Antigen: not known.

Per germline, CDR1 SGHTA and CDR2 FQGTGA. The V gene lost 0 bases and the J gene lost 1 base, with 19 bases spanning the gap. This CDR3 spans 18 amino acids. General study results and limits: Follow-up analysis seemed to connect common viral pathogens with several of the most significant clusters identified.

The study ran its PCR with 60 Vbeta and 13 Jbeta primers. Assay used: immunoSEQ multiplex PCR; TCRdb lists only in-frame clones, some missing. The table has some 170,000 clones, roughly 79% seen once. The receptor comes from a woman aged 45-60 years in good health and CMV-seronegative. The sequencing input was PBMCs. The chain is built from TRBV7-3 and TRBJ2-7; the D gene is possibly TRBD2 (5 bases). The CDR3 sequence: CASSLTGEGRVGSYEQYF. CDR3 sequence (DNA): TGTGCCAGCAGCTTAACGGGAGAAGGGCGGGTGGGGTCCTACGAGCAGTACTTC.